These T cell receptor beta chains were read from a single sample in a study of memory CD4+ T cells and cytomegalovirus serostatus. The table came from immunoSEQ multiplex PCR; TCRdb's copy has only in-frame clones and leaves some out. This sample has tens of thousands of clones, with about 76% found just once. Sequences were obtained from memory CD4+ T cells from blood. The origin of the receptors is an adult in good health and CMV-seronegative. Both conserved end residues are part of each CDR3. The order of the fields is J gene, V gene, CDR3 protein.

J gene: TRBJ1-2; V gene: TRBV6-6; CDR3 protein: CASSSTENYGYTF
J gene: TRBJ2-5; V gene: TRBV11-2; CDR3 protein: CASSLAHQETQYF
J gene: TRBJ2-1; V gene: TRBV7-6; CDR3 protein: CASSLRLAGPGEQFF
J gene: TRBJ2-1; V gene: TRBV18; CDR3 protein: CASSSTRTSGSVDEQFF
J gene: TRBJ1-5; V gene: TRBV5-1; CDR3 protein: CASSPQDPSQPQHF
J gene: TRBJ2-7; V gene: TRBV20-1; CDR3 protein: CSAGPGPGWYF
J gene: TRBJ2-1; V gene: TRBV9; CDR3 protein: CASSASSSYNEQFF
J gene: TRBJ1-1; V gene: TRBV12-1; CDR3 protein: CASSAFTEAFF
J gene: TRBJ2-7; V gene: TRBV5-1; CDR3 protein: CASSATGFEQYF
J gene: TRBJ1-5; V gene: TRBV5-6; CDR3 protein: CASSLGAGLQPQHF
J gene: TRBJ1-5; V gene: TRBV13; CDR3 protein: CASSRRGGVNQPQHF
J gene: TRBJ2-2; V gene: TRBV28; CDR3 protein: CASSFIGTNTGELFF
J gene: TRBJ2-2; V gene: TRBV7-3; CDR3 protein: CASSPQGSRGTGELFF
J gene: TRBJ2-3; V gene: TRBV9; CDR3 protein: CASSVSSGRSYSTDTQYF
J gene: TRBJ2-2; V gene: TRBV28; CDR3 protein: CASSLAGTSGRRELFF
J gene: TRBJ1-1; V gene: TRBV7-2; CDR3 protein: CASSSYRNTEAFF
J gene: TRBJ1-3; V gene: TRBV4-1; CDR3 protein: CASSQVISSGNTIYF
J gene: TRBJ1-3; V gene: TRBV19; CDR3 protein: CASSQTHRGQGNTIYF
J gene: TRBJ1-3; V gene: TRBV5-5; CDR3 protein: CASSRTASNTIYF
J gene: TRBJ2-1; V gene: TRBV25-1; CDR3 protein: CASSADRGANEQFF
J gene: TRBJ1-5; V gene: TRBV5-6; CDR3 protein: CASSLKAGNQPQHF
J gene: TRBJ2-7; V gene: TRBV7-8; CDR3 protein: CASSPLAFHEQYF
J gene: TRBJ2-7; V gene: TRBV10-3; CDR3 protein: CAISGLNEQYF
J gene: TRBJ2-1; V gene: TRBV5-1; CDR3 protein: CASSLDWLEQFF
J gene: TRBJ2-1; V gene: TRBV19; CDR3 protein: CASSSPLAGVEQFF
J gene: TRBJ1-2; V gene: TRBV7-9; CDR3 protein: CASSPQVAYGYTF
J gene: TRBJ2-7; V gene: TRBV4-1; CDR3 protein: CASSQASGTLQYF
J gene: TRBJ1-5; V gene: TRBV4-2; CDR3 protein: CASSQRGVDPQPQHF
J gene: TRBJ2-3; V gene: TRBV11-3; CDR3 protein: CASSLSPDRKGTDTQYF
J gene: TRBJ2-1; V gene: TRBV5-1; CDR3 protein: CASSLGRTGAGAYNEQFF
J gene: TRBJ1-2; V gene: TRBV6-5; CDR3 protein: CASTSYRGPFKGYTF
J gene: TRBJ2-2; V gene: TRBV15; CDR3 protein: CATSREQIGGGLTGELFF
J gene: TRBJ2-1; V gene: TRBV5-6; CDR3 protein: CASSNRVANEQFF
J gene: TRBJ1-1; V gene: TRBV19; CDR3 protein: CASTREFMNTEAFF
J gene: TRBJ2-1; V gene: TRBV6-5; CDR3 protein: CASRTTGTGSNEQFF
J gene: TRBJ2-5; V gene: TRBV14; CDR3 protein: CASSQSLAGGETQYF
J gene: TRBJ1-2; V gene: TRBV7-8; CDR3 protein: CASSADGTYGYTF
J gene: TRBJ2-1; V gene: TRBV6-6; CDR3 protein: CASSPWGGEQFF
J gene: TRBJ1-2; V gene: TRBV7-2; CDR3 protein: CASSLAFRGNNYGYTF
J gene: TRBJ2-7; V gene: TRBV7-2; CDR3 protein: CASSMNRDYEQYF
J gene: TRBJ1-4; V gene: TRBV28; CDR3 protein: CASGRGEKLFF
J gene: TRBJ2-3; V gene: TRBV4-1; CDR3 protein: CASSETGQGVDTQYF
J gene: TRBJ2-7; V gene: TRBV7-9; CDR3 protein: CASSHVEGRGGYEQYF
J gene: TRBJ1-4; V gene: TRBV2; CDR3 protein: CASTRGTNEKLFF
J gene: TRBJ1-5; V gene: TRBV10-2; CDR3 protein: CASSKTDSNQPQHF
J gene: TRBJ2-3; V gene: TRBV25-1; CDR3 protein: CASSEGLGYTDTQYF
J gene: TRBJ1-5; V gene: TRBV7-9; CDR3 protein: CASSLATNNQPQHF
J gene: TRBJ1-5; V gene: TRBV7-9; CDR3 protein: CASSLSGVSNQPQHF
J gene: TRBJ2-5; V gene: TRBV6-5; CDR3 protein: CASSQSSAQETQYF
J gene: TRBJ2-5; V gene: TRBV18; CDR3 protein: CASADGGETQYF
J gene: TRBJ2-4; V gene: TRBV7-8; CDR3 protein: CASSLKRTDSLAKNIQYF
J gene: TRBJ1-2; V gene: TRBV30; CDR3 protein: CAWTTGYGYTF
J gene: TRBJ2-1; V gene: TRBV7-8; CDR3 protein: CASSLGGTPEQFF